The 30 T cell receptor beta chains given below trace back to one sample, sequenced in a study of CD8 T cells in ankylosing spondylitis. One entry per CDR3 protein results from TCRdb running MiXCR on the 5' RACE reads. The data contain 150,000 to 200,000 distinct CDR3 sequences, about 20% of them singletons. Sequencing was done on a sample of blood, either unsorted or a sorted T cell fraction (not recorded which). The receptor set was obtained from a male donor aged 5-30 years with ankylosing spondylitis or in good health (not recorded which).

This clonotype has ten or more counts. The chain recombines TRBV5-1 with TRBJ2-3; 8 bases are shared with TRBD1. Germline CDR1 is SGHRS and CDR2 is YFSETQ. The CDR3 spans 13 residues. V trimming: 3 bases; J trimming: 4 bases; junction bases outside the gene matches: 1. CDR3 nucleotides: TGCGCCAGCAGCTCGGACAGGGCAGATACGCAGTATTTT. Translating gives CASSSDRADTQYF.

This clonotype was observed many times. J is TRBJ2-7 and V is TRBV4-2; 9 positions match TRBD2. The CDR3 loop spans 18 amino acids. The V gene end was trimmed by 1 base and the J gene end by 1 base; junction bases not matched to a gene: 11. In germline, CDR1 is LGHNA, CDR2 YNFKEQ. CDR3 sequence reads: CASSQAVASGVGSYEQYF. CDR3 in DNA: TGTGCCAGCAGCCAAGCCGTTGCTAGCGGGGTGGGGTCCTACGAGCAGTACTTC.

This clonotype came up a few times. The V call is TRBV10-2, the J call TRBJ2-3; D gene ambiguous. Trimming took 2 bases from V and 2 from J, leaving 5 bases between them. The CDR3 has 13 residues. Germline CDR1 and CDR2: WSHSY and SAAADI. CDR3 bases: TGCGCCAGCAGTGAGCGGGTCACAGATACGCAGTATTTT. Translating gives CASSERVTDTQYF.

This clonotype came up many times. The V call is TRBV11-2, the J call TRBJ2-1; TRBD1 matches at 9 bases. V dropped 6 bases and J dropped 10; count of bases not matched to a gene: 13. CDR3 size: 15 residues. Germline CDR1 SGHAT, CDR2 FQNNGV. CDR3 coding DNA: TGTGCCAGCAGTACCTCCGGGACAGGGTCTCGGGAGCAGTTCTTC. As protein: CASSTSGTGSREQFF.

This clonotype was found a few times. The V gene is TRBV7-2, the J gene TRBJ1-1; TRBD1 agrees at 9 bases. V shed 5 bases, J shed 5 bases, and the junction held 6 bases outside the gene matches. CDR1 and CDR2 from the germline V gene are SGHTA and FQGNSA. The CDR3 sequence is 14 residues long. CDR3 coding DNA: TGTGCCAGCAGCATGGGACAGGGCGAGACTGAAGCTTTCTTT. Translation: CASSMGQGETEAFF. Variable domain in full (rest from reference TRBV7-2 and TRBJ1-1): GAGVSQSPSNKVTEKGKDVELRCDPISGHTALYWYRQSLGQGLEFLIYFQGNSAPDKSGLPSDRFSAERTGGSVSTLTIQRTQQEDSAVYLCASSMGQGETEAFFGQGTRLTVV.

The J gene is TRBJ1-3, the V gene TRBV9, with D uncertain. The V gene lost 2 bases and the J gene lost 11 bases, with 11 bases spanning the gap. The CDR3 totals 12 residues. CDR1 and CDR2 (germline): SGDLS, YYNGEE. The CDR3 DNA reads as TGTGCCAGCAGCGTCTCTGGGAACGCCATATATTTT. It translates to CASSVSGNAIYF.

In its sample, this clonotype was seen many times. This chain connects TRBV10-3 to TRBJ2-3; TRBD2 aligns across 9 bases. The CDR3 is 16 residues long. Germline V gives CDR1 ENHRY, CDR2 SYGVKD. J lost 5 bases, V lost 4 bases, and 10 bases had no gene match. The CDR3 DNA reads as TGTGCCATCAGTGGGGTAGCGGGAGAGAAGGAAGATACGCAGTATTTT. As protein: CAISGVAGEKEDTQYF.

This clonotype was recorded at least ten times. The chain combines TRBV9 with TRBJ1-1; D is unresolved. The germline V gene encodes CDR1 SGDLS and CDR2 YYNGEE. V was clipped by 7 bases and J by 5 bases, with 9 bases between them. There are 11 residues in the CDR3. The DNA of the CDR3 is TGTGCCAGCGGAATCGGTACTGAAGCTTTCTTT. Its protein product is CASGIGTEAFF.

This clonotype was seen at least ten times. V is TRBV15 and J is TRBJ1-1; D call uncertain. CDR1 LNHNV and CDR2 YYDKDF come from the germline V gene (reference sequence). V was cut by 0 bases and J by 8 bases, with 10 bases left in between. This CDR3 has 13 amino acids. CDR3 region: CATSREAQTEAFF. In nucleotides, the CDR3 is TGTGCCACCAGCAGAGAGGCACAGACCGAAGCTTTCTTT.

This clonotype was observed many times. The V call is TRBV29-1, the J call TRBJ2-3; no clear D. The ends were cut back, 5 bases at V and 2 bases at J, with 14 bases in the middle. The CDR3 totals 14 residues. Germline CDR1 is SQVTM and CDR2 is ANQGSEA. The CDR3 DNA reads as TGCAGCGTTTACCTATCATCTACCACAGATACGCAGTATTTT. This translates into CSVYLSSTTDTQYF.

In this sample, this clonotype turned up many times. This rearrangement joins TRBV7-9 to TRBJ1-2, with no clear D. V dropped 1 base and J dropped 8 bases, with 11 bases sitting between them. Germline CDR1 SEHNR, CDR2 FQNEAQ (reference sequence). CDR3 length equals 13 residues. The CDR3 is CASSLGEARGYTF. CDR3 nucleotides: TGTGCCAGCAGCTTAGGTGAAGCCCGGGGCTACACCTTC.

The chain is built from TRBV12-3 or TRBV12-4 and TRBJ1-5; D gene uncertain. The CDR3 spans 18 residues. Trimming took off 8 bases at V and 2 bases at J, with 25 bases between the two ends. The CDR3 here is CASSPIGNPGGGNQPQHF. For the CDR3, the DNA is TGTGCCAGCTCGCCCATAGGGAACCCGGGTGGAGGCAATCAGCCCCAGCATTTT.

This clonotype was seen repeatedly, ten times or more. CDR3 sequence reads: CASNRRGQGGTEAFF. CDR3 DNA: TGTGCCAGCAACCGACGGGGGCAGGGGGGCACTGAAGCTTTCTTT. This chain links TRBV13 with TRBJ1-1; TRBD1 matches 7 bases. The V gene end was trimmed by 7 bases and the J gene end by 4 bases; junction bases not matched to a gene: 12. CDR1 PRHDT and CDR2 FYEKMQ come from the germline V gene (reference sequence). CDR3 length: 15 amino acids.

This clonotype came up a few times. The rearrangement uses TRBV2 and TRBJ2-7, with 7 bases lining up with TRBD2. This CDR3 region has 14 residues. Trimming took 5 bases from V and 2 from J; bases not matched to a gene: 6. Germline values: CDR1 SNHLY, CDR2 FYNNEI. CDR3 nucleotide sequence: TGTGCCAGCAGTAGCGGACTAGAAGCCTACGAGCAGTACTTC. It yields the protein CASSSGLEAYEQYF.

This clonotype has a handful of counts. The chain joins TRBV29-1 to TRBJ2-7; D not resolved. V gave up 7 bases and J gave up 2 bases, with 3 bases separating them. Germline V lookup: CDR1 SQVTM, CDR2 ANQGSEA. CDR3 length equals 9 residues. CDR3 nucleotides: TGCAGCGCCACCTACGAGCAGTACGTC. Translated: CSATYEQYV.

The chain uses TRBV6-5 and TRBJ2-1, with 7 bases fitting TRBD1. The trim removed 0 bases at V and 0 bases at J, leaving 5 bases unmatched. Germline V gives CDR1 MNHEY, CDR2 SVGAGI. The CDR3 runs 17 residues. The CDR3 nucleotides are TGTGCCAGCAGTTACTCCGGACAGGCCAGCTCCTACAATGAGCAGTTCTTC. Translating it yields CASSYSGQASSYNEQFF.

This clonotype showed up many times. The chain combines TRBV27 with TRBJ2-1, with a tentative D call TRBD1 (6 bases). Trimming removed 2 bases from V and 4 bases from J, with 12 bases in between. CDR1 is MNHEY, CDR2 SMNVEV, per germline (reference sequence). CDR3 size: 15 residues. CDR3 sequence: CASSLLGQTYNEQFF. The CDR3 bases are TGTGCCAGCAGTTTACTGGGACAAACTTACAATGAGCAGTTCTTC.

The sample holds a few counts of this clonotype. This chain uses TRBV20-1 with TRBJ2-7; the match to TRBD2 covers 10 bases. Trimming took 3 bases from V and 2 from J; bases not matched to a gene: 7. The CDR3 consists of 15 residues. In germline, CDR1 is DFQATT, CDR2 SNEGSKA (reference sequence). The CDR3 nucleotides read TGCAGTGCTAGTAGGCCTAGCGGGAGTCCCTACGAGCAGTACTTC. This translates into CSASRPSGSPYEQYF.

This clonotype has a count of ten or more. This chain links TRBV29-1 with TRBJ2-7; 9 bases fit TRBD1. This CDR3 has 13 residues. Germline CDR1 and CDR2: SQVTM and ANQGSEA. V trimming: 4 bases; J trimming: 6 bases; junction bases outside the gene matches: 7. In DNA form, the CDR3 reads TGCAGCGTTGCGGGGACAGGGTTTACCGAGCAGTACTTC. It is translated as CSVAGTGFTEQYF.

There are many counts of this clonotype. The chain employs TRBV5-6 and TRBJ2-5; 8 bases map to TRBD2. J lost 3 bases, V lost 1 base, and 8 bases had no gene match. The V gene's germline CDR1 is SGHDT and CDR2 YYEEEE. This CDR3 is built from 16 residues. In DNA, the CDR3 is TGTGCCAGCAGCTTGAACGGGAGGGCCCCCGAAGAGACCCAGTACTTC. Translation gives CASSLNGRAPEETQYF.

This clonotype was counted between two and nine times. The V gene is TRBV18, the J gene TRBJ2-1, with 9 positions matching TRBD2. In germline, CDR1 is KGHSH, CDR2 LQKENI. This CDR3 has 15 residues. J gave up 6 bases and V 3 bases, and 6 bases lay outside the gene matches. CDR3 sequence (DNA): TGTGCCAGCTCACCCCGGGGACTAGCAGGCAATGAGCAGTTCTTC. Protein: CASSPRGLAGNEQFF.

This clonotype has ten or more counts. The rearrangement joins TRBV6-2 or TRBV6-3 to TRBJ2-1, with D unresolved. Looked up from germline, CDR1 is MNHEY and CDR2 is SVGEGT. The ends were cut back, 6 bases at V and 8 bases at J, with 11 bases in the middle. This CDR3 has 12 residues. The CDR3 coding sequence is TGTGCCAGCAGCCTAATGTCCGATGAGCAGTTCTTC. This sequence encodes CASSLMSDEQFF.

At least ten counts were recorded for this clonotype. The chain employs TRBV5-1 and TRBJ2-1; D is unclear. The V gene lost 4 bases and the J gene lost 4 bases, with 15 bases spanning the gap. Germline CDR1 reads SGHRS; CDR2 reads YFSETQ. The CDR3 runs to 15 residues. The CDR3 here is CASSQTDSTYNEQFF. CDR3 sequence (DNA): TGCGCCAGCAGCCAAACAGACTCGACGTACAATGAGCAGTTCTTC. Using reference TRBV5-1 and TRBJ2-1 for the parts outside the CDR3, the full variable domain is KAGVTQTPRYLIKTRGQQVTLSCSPISGHRSVSWYQQTPGQGLQFLFEYFSETQRNKGNFPGRFSGRQFSNSRSEMNVSTLELGDSALYLCASSQTDSTYNEQFFGPGTRLTVL.

This clonotype was counted many times. This chain joins TRBV6-2 or TRBV6-3 and TRBJ2-3, with 16 bases fitting TRBD2. From germline, CDR1 is MNHEY and CDR2 SVGEGT. This CDR3 comprises 18 residues. Trimming removed 2 bases from V and 3 bases from J; junction bases left unmatched: 5. The CDR3: CASSYGTSGRAVTDTQYF. The CDR3 DNA reads TGTGCCAGCAGTTACGGGACTAGCGGGAGGGCCGTAACAGATACGCAGTATTTT.

The gene calls are TRBV6-4 and TRBJ2-1; 9 nucleotides align to TRBD2. The CDR3 totals 16 residues. V shed 4 bases, J shed 6 bases, and the junction held 10 bases outside the gene matches. In germline, CDR1 is MRHNA, CDR2 SNTAGT. CDR3 residues: CASSGPHSGSSNEQFF. The CDR3 region has the DNA TGTGCCAGCAGTGGACCTCATAGCGGGAGTTCCAATGAGCAGTTCTTC.

This clonotype came up many times. The J gene is TRBJ1-5, the V gene TRBV7-8, with D tentatively TRBD1 (5 bases). In germline, CDR1 is SGHVS, CDR2 FQNEAQ. The CDR3 contains 17 residues. Trimming left V 1 base short and J 1 base short, with 14 bases between. CDR3 region: CASSLGAGLISNQPQHF. Written as DNA, the CDR3 is TGTGCCAGCAGCTTAGGAGCAGGGTTGATAAGCAATCAGCCCCAGCATTTT. Full variable domain (remainder filled in from reference TRBV7-8 and TRBJ1-5): GAGVSQSPRYKVAKRGQDVALRCDPISGHVSLFWYQQALGQGPEFLTYFQNEAQLDKSGLPSDRFFAERPEGSVSTLKIQRTQQEDSAVYLCASSLGAGLISNQPQHFGDGTRLSIL.

This clonotype was counted ten times or more. This chain joins TRBV9 and TRBJ1-5; the D is unclear. The germline CDR1 and CDR2 sequences are SGDLS and YYNGEE. Trimming pared 3 bases from V and 4 bases from J, leaving 8 bases between. There are 13 residues in the CDR3. The CDR3 region is CASSASLNQPQHF. The CDR3 region has the DNA TGTGCCAGCAGCGCTAGCCTAAATCAGCCCCAGCATTTT.

This clonotype came up many times. V usage is TRBV5-5 and J usage is TRBJ2-3; D possibly corresponds to TRBD2 (5 bases). Trimming left V 3 bases short and J 3 bases short, with 14 bases between. Looked up from germline, CDR1 is SGHKS and CDR2 is YYEKEE (reference sequence). The length of the CDR3 is 15 residues. The CDR3 region is CASSYTYWTTDTQYF. DNA for the CDR3: TGTGCCAGCAGCTACACATACTGGACTACAGATACGCAGTATTTT.

The sample holds many counts of this clonotype. The chain couples TRBV28 to TRBJ2-3, with D uncertain. CDR1 and CDR2 from the germline V gene are MDHEN and SYDVKM. The CDR3 runs to 13 residues. Trimming took off 7 bases at V and 5 bases at J, with 13 bases between the two ends. The CDR3 reads CASTPASRDTQYF. The CDR3 DNA follows: TGTGCCAGCACCCCAGCGTCCAGAGATACGCAGTATTTT.

In this sample, this clonotype turned up many times. This chain connects TRBV4-1 to TRBJ1-1; tentative D call: TRBD1 (5 bases). Germline CDR1 reads MGHRA; CDR2 reads YSYEKL. The CDR3 runs to 14 residues. With 5 bases removed from V and 3 bases from J, the gap between germline ends came to 13 bases. The CDR3 spells CASSSRQPDTEAFF. The CDR3 nucleotides read TGCGCCAGCAGCTCCCGACAGCCCGACACTGAAGCTTTCTTT.